A single sample is the source of the 27 T cell receptor beta chains below, sequenced in a study of blood T cell repertoires in COVID-19. Sequencing was performed with immunoSEQ multiplex PCR; in TCRdb, only in-frame clones are kept and a portion is missing. The sample lists some 120,000 clones, over 85% seen once, with around 3.6% in the top ten. Sequences were obtained from peripheral blood. The receptors come from a man aged 50 to 59 with active COVID-19.

The chain recombines TRBV3-1 (or the pseudogene TRBV3-2) with TRBJ2-1; TRBD2 matches at 10 bases. This CDR3 is 15 amino acids long. Germline V gene data show CDR1 as LGHDT and CDR2 as YNNKEL (reference sequence). V lost 2 bases to trimming and J lost 16 bases; unmatched junction nucleotides: 14. CDR3 in amino acids: CASSQMSAGGPRKFF. CDR3 coding DNA: TGTGCCAGCAGCCAAATGTCAGCGGGAGGGCCTAGGAAATTCTTC.

This clone was observed a few times. The chain joins TRBV11-3 to TRBJ2-3; a possible D gene is TRBD2 (6 bases). The germline V and J ends were trimmed by 1 base and 5 bases, with 16 bases remaining between them. The CDR3 has 16 residues. Germline V gene lookup returns CDR1 SGHNT and CDR2 YENEEA. The CDR3 region has the DNA TGTGCCAGCAGCTTAGTCCCGACTAGAGTGATAGATACGCAGTATTTT. It translates to CASSLVPTRVIDTQYF. Based on the CDR3 plus reference TRBV11-3 and TRBJ2-3, the full variable domain is EAGVVQSPRYKIIEKKQPVAFWCNPISGHNTLYWYLQNLGQGPELLIRYENEEAVDDSQLPKDRFSAERLKGVDSTLKIQPAELGDSAVYLCASSLVPTRVIDTQYFGPGTRLTVL.

V is TRBV27 and J is TRBJ1-2; the match to TRBD1 covers 7 bases. CDR1 and CDR2 from the germline V gene are MNHEY and SMNVEV (reference sequence). V gave up 6 bases and J gave up 8 bases; unmatched junction bases: 12. CDR3 length: 14 residues. The CDR3 region is CASRTTGALWGYTF. The CDR3 bases are TGTGCCAGCAGGACCACAGGGGCCCTATGGGGCTACACCTTC.

The chain couples TRBV12-3 or TRBV12-4 to TRBJ2-1, with unresolved D. V was clipped by 7 bases and J by 9 bases, with 16 bases between them. The CDR3 contains 13 residues. CDR3 loop: CASTNPPGFEQFF. CDR3 nucleotide sequence: TGTGCCAGCACCAATCCCCCCGGGTTTGAGCAGTTCTTC.

V usage is TRBV3-1 (or the pseudogene TRBV3-2) and J usage is TRBJ1-1, with no clear D. Deletions cut 4 bases from V and 0 bases from J, with 6 bases between. The CDR3 totals 13 residues. Germline CDR1 is LGHDT and CDR2 is YNNKEL (reference sequence). The CDR3 DNA sequence: TGTGCCAGCAGCCTGAACATGAACACTGAAGCTTTCTTT. Translating it yields CASSLNMNTEAFF.

This clone was detected once. The chain employs TRBV11-3 and TRBJ2-5; 9 bases match TRBD2. The CDR3 sequence is 14 residues long. V lost 1 base to trimming and J lost 5 bases; unmatched junction nucleotides: 2. CDR1 and CDR2 from the germline V gene are SGHNT and YENEEA. CDR3 coding DNA: TGTGCCAGCAGCTTAGGGACTAGCGATGAGACCCAGTACTTC. It codes for CASSLGTSDETQYF.

This chain links TRBV11-3 with TRBJ2-1, with 7 bases lining up with TRBD2. Losses at the gene ends were 3 bases for V and 1 base for J; bases not matched to a gene: 6. Germline V gene data show CDR1 as SGHNT and CDR2 as YENEEA. The CDR3 loop spans 16 amino acids. The CDR3 sequence is CASSLGGTKSYNEQFF. The CDR3 DNA sequence: TGTGCCAGCAGCTTGGGGGGGACTAAATCCTACAATGAGCAGTTCTTC. The whole variable domain, filled in from reference TRBV11-3 and TRBJ2-1, reads EAGVVQSPRYKIIEKKQPVAFWCNPISGHNTLYWYLQNLGQGPELLIRYENEEAVDDSQLPKDRFSAERLKGVDSTLKIQPAELGDSAVYLCASSLGGTKSYNEQFFGPGTRLTVL.

V usage is TRBV6-6 and J usage is TRBJ2-7; 10 bases align to TRBD2. Germline-derived CDR1 and CDR2 are MNHNY and SVGAGI (reference sequence). The CDR3 contains 16 residues. Losses at the gene ends were 0 bases for V and 6 bases for J; bases not matched to a gene: 8. The CDR3 reads CASSYSRLAGASEQYF. In DNA form, the CDR3 reads TGTGCCAGCAGTTACTCCCGGCTAGCGGGGGCCTCCGAGCAGTACTTC.

This clone was counted once. The rearrangement uses TRBV11-3 and TRBJ2-1, with 7 bases fitting TRBD2. The ends lost 5 bases at V and 2 bases at J; junction bases unmatched: 6. The germline CDR1 and CDR2 sequences are SGHNT and YENEEA. The CDR3 sequence is 15 residues long. The CDR3 bases are TGTGCCAGCAGCCTCAGCGGGGCTACCTACAATGAGCAGTTCTTC. As protein: CASSLSGATYNEQFF.

J is TRBJ1-5 and V is TRBV19, with D possibly being TRBD1 (5 bases). CDR3 length: 13 amino acids. V was trimmed by 7 bases and J by 6 bases, leaving 13 bases between them. The germline gives CDR1 LNHDA, CDR2 SQIVND (reference sequence). CDR3 sequence: CASNVNQGQPQHF. In DNA, the CDR3 is TGTGCCAGTAACGTCAATCAGGGTCAGCCCCAGCATTTT.

CDR3: CASSQAGTPSEAFF. CDR3 DNA: TGTGCCAGCAGCCAGGCCGGGACACCCTCTGAAGCTTTCTTT. The chain links TRBV3-1 (or the pseudogene TRBV3-2) to TRBJ1-1; D perhaps matches TRBD1 (6 bases). This CDR3 has 14 amino acids. The V and J ends lost 3 bases and 6 bases respectively, with 14 bases between them. Germline values: CDR1 LGHDT, CDR2 YNNKEL (reference sequence).

The V gene is TRBV7-8, the J gene TRBJ1-5; D gene unclear. Germline V lookup: CDR1 SGHVS, CDR2 FQNEAQ. V was shortened by 7 bases and J by 4 bases, with 11 bases between the two germline ends. The CDR3 sequence is 13 residues long. In DNA, the CDR3 is TGTGCCAGCACTCGGACTGTTAATCAGCCCCAGCATTTT. It specifies CASTRTVNQPQHF.

For the CDR3, the DNA is TGCGCCAGCAGCCAAGGGCACAGGGGGCAGGCGGCTTTCTTT. Protein: CASSQGHRGQAAFF. The chain recombines TRBV4-1 with TRBJ1-1; 9 positions agree with TRBD1. The CDR3 is 14 residues long. Per germline, CDR1 MGHRA and CDR2 YSYEKL. V was pared by 1 base and J by 11 bases, with 8 bases of the junction left unmatched.

V gene TRBV5-6 combines with J gene TRBJ1-1, with 7 bases matching TRBD1. The CDR3 runs to 16 residues. Unmatched junction bases numbered 17, after V lost 4 bases and J lost 8 bases. Germline V gene lookup returns CDR1 SGHDT and CDR2 YYEEEE. The CDR3, as DNA: TGTGCCAGCAGCACCATTGGGGACAGCCCCTCTCGGGAAGCTTTCTTT. Translating it yields CASSTIGDSPSREAFF.

The V gene is TRBV16, the J gene TRBJ1-5; possible D gene TRBD1, 5 bases. V was clipped by 0 bases and J by 4 bases, with 13 bases between them. The CDR3 contains 16 residues. The V gene's germline CDR1 is KGHSY and CDR2 FQNENV. Here the CDR3 reads CASSQSTGPGNQPQHF. The CDR3 DNA sequence: TGTGCCAGCAGCCAATCAACTGGACCAGGGAATCAGCCCCAGCATTTT. Filled out from reference TRBV16 and TRBJ1-5, the complete variable domain reads GEEVAQTPKHLVRGEGQKAKLYCAPIKGHSYVFWYQQVLKNEFKFLISFQNENVFDETGMPKERFSAKCLPNSPCSLEIQATKLEDSAVYFCASSQSTGPGNQPQHFGDGTRLSIL.

This chain uses TRBV14 with TRBJ1-2; 8 nucleotides align to TRBD1. V dropped 2 bases and J dropped 7; count of bases not matched to a gene: 9. The length of the CDR3 is 15 residues. Germline assignment: CDR1 SGHDN and CDR2 FVKESK. CDR3 amino acids: CASSQNKWDRRGYTF. DNA of the CDR3: TGTGCCAGCAGCCAAAACAAATGGGACAGGCGTGGCTACACCTTC.

The chain employs TRBV5-1 and TRBJ2-3, with 7 bases that match TRBD2. CDR3 size: 16 residues. V lost 4 bases to trimming and J lost 2 bases; unmatched junction nucleotides: 10. CDR1 and CDR2 (germline): SGHRS, YFSETQ. The CDR3 DNA follows: TGCGCCAGCAGCCCGGGACTAACCCCCCCCACAGATACGCAGTATTTT. It yields the protein CASSPGLTPPTDTQYF.

The rearrangement uses TRBV3-1 (or the pseudogene TRBV3-2) and TRBJ1-4; 7 nucleotides align to TRBD1. Germline-derived CDR1 and CDR2 are LGHDT and YNNKEL (reference sequence). The V segment lost 2 bases and the J segment 3 bases; nucleotides outside the gene matches: 3. The CDR3 sequence is 15 residues long. In DNA form, the CDR3 reads TGTGCCAGCAGCCAACAGACAGGGCCTAATGAAAAACTGTTTTTT. It yields the protein CASSQQTGPNEKLFF.

The chain is built from TRBV5-3 and TRBJ1-1; D is possibly TRBD1 (6 bases). TRBV5-3 qualifies as an ORF whose function is uncertain. This CDR3 is 15 amino acids long. V shed 4 bases and J shed 7 bases, with 20 bases lying between them. The chain's CDR3 is CARSPHAQSRGEAFF. The CDR3, as DNA: TGTGCCAGAAGCCCACACGCTCAGAGCAGGGGTGAAGCTTTCTTT.

The chain joins TRBV3-1 (or the pseudogene TRBV3-2) to TRBJ2-1; perhaps TRBD2 as D (6 bases). The CDR3 is 12 amino acids. V dropped 4 bases and J dropped 7 bases, with 8 bases sitting between them. In germline, CDR1 is LGHDT, CDR2 YNNKEL (reference sequence). CDR3 protein: CASSRRGNEQFF. Here the CDR3 DNA reads TGTGCCAGCAGCCGGAGGGGTAATGAGCAGTTCTTC.

This chain connects TRBV7-8 to TRBJ1-5; D not certain. Germline assignment: CDR1 SGHVS and CDR2 FQNEAQ. Trimming took 3 bases from V and 3 from J, leaving 15 bases between them. This CDR3 region has 16 residues. The CDR3 spells CASSLLEGQNNQPQHF. The DNA for the CDR3 is TGTGCCAGCAGCTTGTTAGAGGGTCAGAACAATCAGCCCCAGCATTTT.

This chain links TRBV24-1 with TRBJ2-1, with a possible D match to TRBD2 (6 bases). Germline CDR1 is KGHDR and CDR2 is SFDVKD. The V end lost 4 bases, the J end lost 5 bases, and 14 bases lay between the germline ends. There are 15 residues in the CDR3. The CDR3 reads CATSDRLDHDNEQFF. The CDR3 DNA sequence: TGTGCCACCAGTGACCGACTAGATCACGACAATGAGCAGTTCTTC.

The chain's CDR3 is CASSTTGQGGGNTIYF. CDR3 nucleotides: TGCGCCAGCAGCACCACTGGGCAGGGTGGTGGAAACACCATATATTTT. This chain links TRBV5-1 with TRBJ1-3, with D possibly matching TRBD1 (5 bases). The V gene's germline CDR1 is SGHRS and CDR2 YFSETQ. The CDR3 has 16 amino acids. V was shortened by 4 bases and J by 3 bases, with 17 bases between the two germline ends.

The genes are TRBV4-1 and TRBJ2-1; possibly TRBD1 for D (6 bases). V gave up 0 bases and J gave up 12 bases, with 15 bases separating them. The CDR3 has 14 residues. Germline V gives CDR1 MGHRA, CDR2 YSYEKL. The CDR3 nucleotides read TGCGCCAGCAGCCAAGATAGGATTGGGGGCTCGCAGTTCTTC. It specifies CASSQDRIGGSQFF.

The chain uses TRBV9 and TRBJ1-1; 9 positions match TRBD1. Germline V gene sequence: CDR1 SGDLS, CDR2 YYNGEE. The CDR3 is 15 residues long. Germline trimming cut 3 bases from V and 2 bases from J; bases unmatched to any gene: 5. CDR3 protein: CASSETGGYNTEAFF. For the CDR3, the DNA is TGTGCCAGCAGCGAGACAGGGGGATATAACACTGAAGCTTTCTTT.

This chain joins TRBV9 and TRBJ2-3; 7 bases are a match to TRBD2. This CDR3 has 16 residues. Germline assignment: CDR1 SGDLS and CDR2 YYNGEE. Unmatched junction bases numbered 10, after V lost 0 bases and J lost 6 bases. CDR3 nucleotides: TGTGCCAGCAGCGTAGGGACTAGAGTTTCCGGGGATACGCAGTATTTT. Translation: CASSVGTRVSGDTQYF.

The chain joins TRBV5-6 to TRBJ1-5; D is undetermined. The ends were cut back, 2 bases at V and 6 bases at J, with 12 bases in the middle. Germline V gene sequence: CDR1 SGHDT, CDR2 YYEEEE. This CDR3 contains 14 residues. In DNA, the CDR3 is TGTGCCAGCAGCTTAATGCAAGGAGTTCAGCCCCAGCATTTT. This translates into CASSLMQGVQPQHF. The full variable domain, with the rest looked up from reference TRBV5-6 and TRBJ1-5, is DAGVTQSPTHLIKTRGQQVTLRCSPKSGHDTVSWYQQALGQGPQFIFQYYEEEERQRGNFPDRFSGHQFPNYSSELNVNALLLGDSALYLCASSLMQGVQPQHFGDGTRLSIL.